Shown below are 22 T cell receptor beta chains from a single sample sequenced in a study of cytomegalovirus exposure and HLA in healthy donors. In the PCR, 60 Vbeta and 13 Jbeta primers were used. Produced via immunoSEQ multiplex PCR; TCRdb's table is partial and in-frame only. There are 85,000 to 130,000 clones in the sample; around 85% occur only once, and approximately 3.7% lies in the top ten. Sequenced material: PBMCs. The receptors shown here come from a man aged 60-69 years in good health and CMV-seronegative.

The CDR3 DNA sequence: TGTGCCAGCAGCTTAGGACAGAGCAATTCACCCCTCCACTTT. It translates to CASSLGQSNSPLHF. The rearrangement joins TRBV11-1 to TRBJ1-6; D may be TRBD1 (5 bases). CDR3 size: 14 residues. The V gene lost 1 base and the J gene lost 7 bases, with 8 bases spanning the gap. Germline values: CDR1 SGHAT, CDR2 FQDESV (reference sequence).

This clone was seen only a few times. The chain joins TRBV5-6 to TRBJ2-3; 10 positions agree with TRBD1. Germline loops: CDR1 SGHDT, CDR2 YYEEEE. The CDR3 has 15 amino acids. J was trimmed by 8 bases and V by 4 bases; bases with no gene match: 10. The CDR3 DNA reads as TGTGCCAGCAGCCCCCGGGACAGGGGACGTACTACGCAGTATTTT. It codes for CASSPRDRGRTTQYF. The full variable domain, rest sourced from reference TRBV5-6 and TRBJ2-3, is DAGVTQSPTHLIKTRGQQVTLRCSPKSGHDTVSWYQQALGQGPQFIFQYYEEEERQRGNFPDRFSGHQFPNYSSELNVNALLLGDSALYLCASSPRDRGRTTQYFGPGTRLTVL.

The chain employs TRBV7-2 and TRBJ2-3; 7 bases align to TRBD2. CDR1 and CDR2 (germline): SGHTA, FQGNSA. This CDR3 contains 14 residues. V dropped 5 bases and J dropped 6; count of bases not matched to a gene: 8. The CDR3 DNA sequence: TGTGCCAGCAGCCTGCGCCGACTAGCTGATACGCAGTATTTT. Protein product: CASSLRRLADTQYF.

A few counts support this clone. The CDR3 loop reads CASSLLSLSTDTQYF. The CDR3 DNA follows: TGTGCCAGCAGCCTTCTCAGTCTCTCCACAGATACGCAGTATTTT. This sequence joins TRBV4-2 and TRBJ2-3; D gene unclear. CDR3 length: 15 amino acids. Trimming pared 4 bases from V and 2 bases from J, leaving 13 bases between. Germline V gene sequence: CDR1 LGHNA, CDR2 YNFKEQ.

The chain carries TRBV5-1 and TRBJ2-2; TRBD1 matches 11 bases. The CDR3 covers 16 residues. J lost 4 bases, V lost 4 bases, and 6 bases had no gene match. CDR1 is SGHRS and CDR2 is YFSETQ in the germline V gene. DNA for the CDR3: TGCGCCAGCAGCAGGACAGGGGGCGTGGGCACCGGGGAGCTGTTTTTT. Translation: CASSRTGGVGTGELFF.

The rearrangement uses TRBV7-8 and TRBJ1-1; TRBD1 might be the D (5 bases). CDR1 and CDR2 (germline): SGHVS, FQNEAQ. This CDR3 has 15 residues. V was pared by 5 bases and J by 1 base, with 14 bases between. In DNA form, the CDR3 reads TGTGCCAGCAGCATATACAAGACAGCGAACACTGAAGCTTTCTTT. This encodes CASSIYKTANTEAFF.

This chain joins TRBV7-7 and TRBJ2-5, with TRBD1 matching 7 bases. The length of the CDR3 is 12 residues. V lost 5 bases and J lost 4; bases outside the gene matches: 1. The germline V gene has CDR1 SSHAT and CDR2 FNYEAQ (reference sequence). The CDR3 is CASSAGGETQYF. CDR3 nucleotide sequence: TGTGCCAGCAGCGCAGGGGGAGAGACCCAGTACTTC. Drawing the rest from reference TRBV7-7 and TRBJ2-5, the complete variable domain is GAGVSQSPRYKVTKRGQDVTLRCDPISSHATLYWYQQALGQGPEFLTYFNYEAQPDKSGLPSDRFSAERPEGSISTLTIQRTEQRDSAMYRCASSAGGETQYFGPGTRLLVL.

This chain uses TRBV7-9 with TRBJ1-5; D possibly corresponds to TRBD1 (5 bases). Germline CDR1 reads SEHNR; CDR2 reads FQNEAQ (reference sequence). V was trimmed by 1 base and J by 0 bases, leaving 10 bases between them. The CDR3 length is 16 residues. DNA for the CDR3: TGTGCCAGCAGCTTAGTGGGGCCTTATAGCAATCAGCCCCAGCATTTT. As protein: CASSLVGPYSNQPQHF.

This sequence joins TRBV28 and TRBJ1-2; no clear D gene. The CDR3 has 13 amino acids. From germline, CDR1 is MDHEN and CDR2 SYDVKM. V gave up 4 bases and J gave up 2 bases, with 8 bases separating them. CDR3 nucleotide sequence: TGTGCCAGCAGTTACAACACAAACTATGGCTACACCTTC. Amino acid sequence: CASSYNTNYGYTF.

This clone was found once. V is TRBV30 and J is TRBJ1-5; a possible D gene is TRBD1 (6 bases). Germline V gene lookup returns CDR1 GTSNPN and CDR2 SVGIG (reference sequence). The V and J ends lost 4 bases and 2 bases respectively, with 15 bases between them. The CDR3 consists of 15 residues. CDR3 protein: CAWTRGGFGNQPQHF. The CDR3 coding sequence is TGTGCCTGGACCCGGGGGGGCTTTGGCAATCAGCCCCAGCATTTT.

The rearrangement links TRBV6-1 to TRBJ2-5; D possibly corresponds to TRBD1 (7 bases). CDR3 size: 13 residues. CDR1 MNHNS and CDR2 SASEGT come from the germline V gene. The V end lost 8 bases, the J end lost 5 bases, and 15 bases lay between the germline ends. The CDR3 DNA reads as TGTGCCAGCGGAGGGGGCACCAGGGAGACCCAGTACTTC. Amino acid sequence: CASGGGTRETQYF.

With regard to this clone: The sample contains more than one DNA sequence encoding this CDR3. V is TRBV5-1 and J is TRBJ2-7; TRBD2 aligns across 14 bases. Germline lookup yields CDR1 SGHRS and CDR2 YFSETQ. The CDR3 length is 16 residues. Unmatched junction bases numbered 7, after V lost 4 bases and J lost 4 bases. CDR3 in DNA: TGCGCCAGCAGCCTGGGGACTAGCGGGGGATTATACGAGCAGTACTTC. It specifies CASSLGTSGGLYEQYF.

This chain uses TRBV27 with TRBJ1-1; D unresolved. Germline V lookup: CDR1 MNHEY, CDR2 SMNVEV (reference sequence). V gave up 6 bases and J gave up 6 bases, with 14 bases separating them. This CDR3 has 13 amino acids. CDR3 region: CASSPRIGSEAFF. The CDR3, as DNA: TGTGCCAGCAGCCCAAGAATCGGTTCTGAAGCTTTCTTT.

This rearrangement joins TRBV5-1 to TRBJ2-1, with 7 nucleotides matching TRBD2. The germline CDR1 and CDR2 sequences are SGHRS and YFSETQ. This CDR3 is built from 15 residues. With 2 bases clipped from V and 4 bases from J, the junction kept 6 bases outside the gene matches. Here the CDR3 reads CASSFSSGAYNEQFF. The CDR3 DNA sequence: TGCGCCAGCAGCTTTAGCAGCGGGGCGTACAATGAGCAGTTCTTC. The variable domain in full, completed from reference TRBV5-1 and TRBJ2-1, reads KAGVTQTPRYLIKTRGQQVTLSCSPISGHRSVSWYQQTPGQGLQFLFEYFSETQRNKGNFPGRFSGRQFSNSRSEMNVSTLELGDSALYLCASSFSSGAYNEQFFGPGTRLTVL.

The V gene is TRBV9, the J gene TRBJ2-3, with D unclear. V gave up 0 bases and J gave up 4 bases, with 6 bases separating them. Germline V gene data show CDR1 as SGDLS and CDR2 as YYNGEE. The CDR3 is 13 residues long. The CDR3 DNA follows: TGTGCCAGCAGCGTAGCAGTGGCAGATACGCAGTATTTT. Encoded protein: CASSVAVADTQYF. Looking up the rest from reference TRBV9 and TRBJ2-3 gives the full variable domain: DSGVTQTPKHLITATGQRVTLRCSPRSGDLSVYWYQQSLDQGLQFLIQYYNGEERAKGNILERFSAQQFPDLHSELNLSSLELGDSALYFCASSVAVADTQYFGPGTRLTVL.

The rearrangement uses TRBV6-1 and TRBJ1-4; 7 nucleotides match TRBD1. Germline loops: CDR1 MNHNS, CDR2 SASEGT. This CDR3 spans 14 amino acids. V dropped 5 bases and J dropped 8; count of bases not matched to a gene: 8. CDR3 in DNA: TGTGCCAGCAGTTCTTACAGGGGTGGGGAAAAACTGTTTTTT. Translation: CASSSYRGGEKLFF.

Only a few counts were recorded for this clone. This chain uses TRBV4-3 with TRBJ2-2; 9 nucleotides align to TRBD2. CDR1 is LGHNA and CDR2 is YSLEER in the germline V gene. Germline trimming cut 2 bases from V and 6 bases from J; bases unmatched to any gene: 10. The CDR3 is 17 residues long. CDR3 sequence reads: CASSQLTGAGGPGELFF. The CDR3 coding sequence is TGCGCCAGCAGCCAACTTACGGGGGCGGGGGGGCCCGGGGAGCTGTTTTTT.

This clone was recorded a few times. J is TRBJ2-5 and V is TRBV27; D gene uncertain. The CDR3 is made up of 13 amino acids. Per the germline V gene, CDR1 is MNHEY and CDR2 is SMNVEV (reference sequence). V lost 8 bases to trimming and J lost 1 base, with 11 bases between them. The CDR3 coding sequence is TGTGCCAGCCGCCGAACAGCCCAAGAGACCCAGTACTTC. It specifies CASRRTAQETQYF.

A single count supports this clone. The chain carries TRBV4-2 and TRBJ1-1, with TRBD1 matching 8 bases. The CDR3 consists of 15 residues. Per the germline V gene, CDR1 is LGHNA and CDR2 is YNFKEQ. Trimming cost V 3 bases and J 4 bases; bases outside gene matches: 7. CDR3 nucleotides: TGTGCCAGCAGCCAGGAACAGGGGGAAGGCACTGAAGCTTTCTTT. It encodes CASSQEQGEGTEAFF.

The chain combines TRBV4-2 with TRBJ2-1, with TRBD2 matching 11 bases. Germline-derived CDR1 and CDR2 are LGHNA and YNFKEQ. The CDR3 extends over 17 amino acids. V gave up 3 bases and J gave up 6 bases; unmatched junction bases: 10. The CDR3: CASSHYATSGAFNEQFF. CDR3 sequence (DNA): TGTGCCAGCAGCCATTATGCGACTAGCGGGGCGTTCAATGAGCAGTTCTTC.

This clone appeared once. V gene TRBV28 combines with J gene TRBJ1-2; D gene unclear. The V end was cut by 3 bases, the J end by 8 bases, with 16 bases between. CDR3 length: 14 amino acids. Germline-derived CDR1 and CDR2 are MDHEN and SYDVKM. CDR3 amino acids: CASSFRTPAGGYTF. The DNA for the CDR3 is TGTGCCAGCAGTTTCCGGACGCCGGCGGGGGGCTACACCTTC.

The count of this clone is one. This chain links TRBV7-8 with TRBJ2-5, with 13 bases that match TRBD2. V was clipped by 1 base and J by 7 bases; unmatched bases: 6. CDR1 is SGHVS, CDR2 FQNEAQ, per germline. The CDR3 has 16 residues. The CDR3 nucleotides are TGTGCCAGCAGCTTAGGAATGGGACTAGCGGGGAGGACCCAGTACTTC. Protein product: CASSLGMGLAGRTQYF.